The source of this T cell receptor (beta chain) is a study of T cells in Graves' hyperthyroidism and ophthalmopathy. The investigators amplified TCR beta CDR3 regions from RNA transcripts. During a first-round RT-PCR of the TCR CDR3, the HTBI primer set was used. TCRdb itself ran the multiplex PCR reads through MiXCR, one entry per CDR3 protein. The data hold 270,000 or so distinct CDR3 sequences, with about 25% observed a single time. This clonotype appeared many times. This CDR3 region has 12 residues. Per germline, CDR1 WNHNN and CDR2 SYGVQD (reference sequence). V was pared by 3 bases and J by 4 bases, with 7 bases between.

Material: blood. This TCR was recovered from a man aged 40-49 years with Graves' hyperthyroidism that later progressed to Graves' ophthalmopathy. The chain joins TRBV10-1 to TRBJ2-7; possibly TRBD2 for D (5 bases). The CDR3 sequence is CASSDGDYEQYF. The CDR3 coding sequence is TGCGCCAGCAGTGACGGGGATTACGAGCAGTACTTC.